Below, 8 T cell receptor beta chains from the same sample are listed, as sequenced in a study of spatial heterogeneity in lung cancer (dated by TCRdb to the late 2010s). Libraries were built with 5' RACE. Data came from a NextSeq 500. The raw public reads went through TCRdb reprocessing: fastp at Q25, MiXCR clone calling, in-frame beta chains kept. Rows are combined by CDR3 protein, so each entry shows the most common genes and DNA. In this sample the table shows 25,000 or so distinct CDR3 sequences, 9.5% to 15% of which occur a single time. Together, the top ten hold 25% of the sample. Taken with the paper, the label for time point translates to: sample taken at primary tumor resection. Whole RNA extracted from tumor and nontumor lung tissue, or from cryopreserved PBMC samples, was used for TCR sequencing without cell sorting. The sample here was PBMCs, taken at surgery. Receptors were obtained from a female donor with early-stage non-small cell lung cancer.

This clonotype occurred many times. The V gene is TRBV7-3, the J gene TRBJ1-4, with 12 nucleotides matching TRBD1. This CDR3 spans 16 amino acids. Germline assignment: CDR1 SGHTA and CDR2 FQGTGA. V was pared by 5 bases and J by 7 bases, with 8 bases of the junction left unmatched. This CDR3 is CASSPGTGGVGEKLFF. CDR3 DNA sequence: TGTGCCAGCAGCCCAGGGACAGGGGGCGTAGGTGAAAAACTGTTTTTT.

This clonotype was counted many times. V is TRBV9 and J is TRBJ2-7; D possibly corresponds to TRBD1 (6 bases). CDR1 is SGDLS and CDR2 is YYNGEE in the germline V gene. The CDR3 extends over 15 amino acids. V shed 0 bases and J shed 3 bases, with 13 bases lying between them. CDR3: CASSVGTGGDYEQYF. As DNA, the CDR3 is TGTGCCAGCAGCGTAGGGACTGGGGGCGACTACGAGCAGTACTTC.

This clonotype was observed at least ten times. The chain carries TRBV6-2 or TRBV6-3 and TRBJ2-1; D tentatively reads TRBD1 or TRBD2 (5 bases each). There are 12 residues in the CDR3. Per germline, CDR1 MNHEY and CDR2 SVGEGT. Between the trimmed V and J ends, which lost 10 bases and 4 bases, there was a span of 11 bases. CDR3 residues: CATWDQYNEQFF. The CDR3 region has the DNA TGTGCCACCTGGGACCAATACAATGAGCAGTTCTTC.

This clonotype was counted a few times. This chain connects TRBV4-3 to TRBJ1-3; 8 positions agree with TRBD1. The CDR3 is made up of 16 amino acids. The germline CDR1 and CDR2 sequences are LGHNA and YSLEER. Losses at the gene ends were 0 bases for V and 2 bases for J; bases not matched to a gene: 3. CDR3 in amino acids: CASSQDARGPGNTIYF. CDR3 sequence (DNA): TGCGCCAGCAGCCAAGATGCCAGGGGGCCTGGAAACACCATATATTTT.

The table lists this clonotype with many counts. This rearrangement joins TRBV28 to TRBJ1-4; D unclear. This CDR3 has 13 residues. CDR1 is MDHEN and CDR2 is SYDVKM in the germline V gene. Trimming cost V 6 bases and J 0 bases, with 5 bases left between them. As DNA, the CDR3 is TGTGCCAGCAGGGGAGCAACTAATGAAAAACTGTTTTTT. It translates to CASRGATNEKLFF.

This clonotype appeared many times. V is TRBV29-1 and J is TRBJ1-5, with D unclear. The germline V gene has CDR1 SQVTM and CDR2 ANQGSEA. The CDR3 contains 13 residues. The V end lost 4 bases, the J end lost 3 bases, and 10 bases lay between the germline ends. CDR3 in amino acids: CSVGSGFNQPQHF. The CDR3 coding sequence is TGCAGCGTTGGGTCTGGGTTCAATCAGCCCCAGCATTTT.

This clonotype was seen ten or more times. The chain employs TRBV11-2 and TRBJ1-1; D is possibly TRBD1 (5 bases). The germline gives CDR1 SGHAT, CDR2 FQNNGV. CDR3 length equals 14 residues. V was cut by 1 base and J by 4 bases, with 10 bases left in between. CDR3 nucleotide sequence: TGTGCCAGCAGCTTAGCAGGGTTGAGCACTGAAGCTTTCTTT. Protein product: CASSLAGLSTEAFF.

The sample holds many counts of this clonotype. The chain has TRBV27 and TRBJ2-5; perhaps TRBD2 as D (6 bases). There are 16 residues in the CDR3. CDR1 and CDR2 from the germline V gene are MNHEY and SMNVEV (reference sequence). V lost 1 base to trimming and J lost 0 bases, with 12 bases between them. Here the CDR3 DNA reads TGTGCCAGCAGTTTATACCTCCCTAGCGACCAAGAGACCCAGTACTTC. Protein product: CASSLYLPSDQETQYF.